These 19 T cell receptor beta chains were all obtained from the same sample, sequenced in a study of T cell responses to AZD1222 COVID-19 vaccine. The table came from immunoSEQ multiplex PCR; TCRdb's copy has only in-frame clones and leaves some out. The table records approximately 170,000 clones, 91% of them present only once. This specimen consisted of peripheral blood, obtained on day 0 of AZD1222 vaccination. These receptors all come from an adult in good health.

The rearrangement links TRBV11-2 to TRBJ2-1; TRBD1 aligns across 9 bases. The CDR3 runs to 14 residues. Germline trimming cut 2 bases from V and 10 bases from J; bases unmatched to any gene: 6. Germline assignment: CDR1 SGHAT and CDR2 FQNNGV. CDR3 loop: CASSLTTGGHEQFF. As DNA, the CDR3 is TGTGCCAGCAGCTTAACAACAGGGGGCCACGAGCAGTTCTTC.

The chain links TRBV3-1 (or the pseudogene TRBV3-2) to TRBJ2-7; D perhaps matches TRBD1 (6 bases). The germline V and J ends were trimmed by 4 bases and 2 bases, with 12 bases remaining between them. This CDR3 is 14 amino acids long. CDR1 is LGHDT, CDR2 YNNKEL, per germline (reference sequence). The CDR3 nucleotides are TGTGCCAGCAGCCCGAGGGACACCACCTACGAGCAGTACTTC. It yields the protein CASSPRDTTYEQYF.

The chain combines TRBV5-1 with TRBJ1-2; tentatively, D is TRBD1 (5 bases). V gave up 4 bases and J gave up 7 bases, with 17 bases separating them. The length of the CDR3 is 14 residues. Germline V gives CDR1 SGHRS, CDR2 YFSETQ. CDR3 amino acids: CASSPGTGRRGYTF. The DNA of the CDR3 is TGCGCCAGCAGCCCTGGGACTGGCCGACGTGGCTACACCTTC.

The rearrangement joins TRBV10-3 to TRBJ2-1; no definite D call. The CDR3 has 17 amino acids. The germline gives CDR1 ENHRY, CDR2 SYGVKD. Trimming stripped 0 bases from V and 4 bases from J, with 16 bases between. The CDR3, as DNA: TGTGCCATCAGTGAGTCAGGAACCGTAGGGATTTACAATGAGCAGTTCTTC. It yields the protein CAISESGTVGIYNEQFF.

The J gene is TRBJ2-2, the V gene TRBV7-9; D perhaps matches TRBD1 (6 bases). Germline V CDR1 and CDR2: SEHNR, FQNEAQ (reference sequence). This CDR3 is built from 19 residues. Trimming took 4 bases from V and 6 from J, leaving 27 bases between them. The CDR3 sequence: CASSSLGGRTLGRAGELFF. Here the CDR3 DNA reads TGTGCCAGCAGCTCCTTAGGGGGACGGACCCTCGGTAGGGCCGGGGAGCTGTTTTTT.

The chain combines TRBV30 with TRBJ1-6; no firm D call. The V gene lost 5 bases and the J gene lost 7 bases, with 6 bases spanning the gap. The CDR3 is 11 residues long. Germline V gene data show CDR1 as GTSNPN and CDR2 as SVGIG (reference sequence). The CDR3 nucleotides read TGTGCCTGGGCCAGCAATTCACCCCTCCACTTT. Encoded protein: CAWASNSPLHF.

As concerns this clone: This specimen includes other DNA sequences encoding the same CDR3. The chain joins TRBV6-5 to TRBJ2-7; weak D call: TRBD2 (5 bases). Trimming left V 6 bases short and J 1 base short, with 13 bases between. CDR1 MNHEY and CDR2 SVGAGI come from the germline V gene. The CDR3 extends over 14 amino acids. CDR3 in DNA: TGTGCCAGCAGAAGTTTAGGAGGTTCCTACGAGCAGTACTTC. Translated, it gives CASRSLGGSYEQYF.

This chain uses TRBV9 with TRBJ2-5, with D possibly TRBD1 on 5 matching bases. V was clipped by 0 bases and J by 5 bases, with 8 bases between them. The length of the CDR3 is 13 residues. From germline, CDR1 is SGDLS and CDR2 YYNGEE. CDR3 in amino acids: CASSVAQDETQYF. The DNA of the CDR3 is TGTGCCAGCAGCGTAGCACAGGATGAGACCCAGTACTTC.

This chain joins TRBV5-5 and TRBJ2-1; D may be TRBD2 (6 bases). The V end lost 2 bases, the J end lost 0 bases, and 18 bases lay between the germline ends. CDR3 size: 18 residues. Germline CDR1 reads SGHKS; CDR2 reads YYEKEE (reference sequence). CDR3 nucleotides: TGTGCCAGCAGCTTTTTCTCGGTCGGGAGTTTCTCCTACAATGAGCAGTTCTTC. This encodes CASSFFSVGSFSYNEQFF.

The genes are TRBV6-5 and TRBJ2-7, with 8 positions matching TRBD1. This CDR3 has 14 amino acids. Germline V CDR1 and CDR2: MNHEY, SVGAGI. V lost 6 bases to trimming and J lost 2 bases; unmatched junction nucleotides: 6. The chain's CDR3 is CASRDTGGTYEQYF. The CDR3 nucleotides are TGTGCCAGCAGAGATACAGGGGGGACCTACGAGCAGTACTTC.

J is TRBJ2-5 and V is TRBV24-1; D unresolved. Germline-derived CDR1 and CDR2 are KGHDR and SFDVKD. The CDR3 has 16 residues. V gave up 1 base and J gave up 0 bases, with 11 bases separating them. This CDR3 is CATSDFSASNQETQYF. CDR3 nucleotides: TGTGCCACCAGTGATTTCAGCGCCTCAAACCAAGAGACCCAGTACTTC.

The chain uses TRBV18 and TRBJ2-2, with 8 bases aligning to TRBD1. The CDR3 covers 16 residues. V lost 1 base, J lost 6 bases, and 7 bases stayed unmatched. The germline V gene encodes CDR1 KGHSH and CDR2 LQKENI. The CDR3 DNA reads as TGTGCCAGCTCACCACAGGCCAGGGACAGGTCCGGGGAGCTGTTTTTT. Protein: CASSPQARDRSGELFF.

In this sample, this clone turned up once. This chain links TRBV6-2 or TRBV6-3 with TRBJ2-7, with 13 bases lining up with TRBD2. Unmatched junction bases numbered 14, after V lost 6 bases and J lost 3 bases. The CDR3 has 18 residues. The germline V gene has CDR1 MNHEY and CDR2 SVGEGT. The CDR3: CASSPGTSGTLLLYEQYF. The CDR3 DNA is TGTGCCAGCAGCCCAGGGACTAGCGGGACCCTTCTACTCTACGAGCAGTACTTC.

This chain uses TRBV29-1 with TRBJ2-1; D is undetermined. V lost 1 base and J 1 base, leaving 2 bases between the germline ends. The germline gives CDR1 SQVTM, CDR2 ANQGSEA. The length of the CDR3 is 12 residues. CDR3 coding DNA: TGCAGCGTTGAAGGGTCCTACAATGAGCAGTTCTTC. It is translated as CSVEGSYNEQFF.

V is TRBV7-2 and J is TRBJ2-1, with TRBD2 matching over 8 bases. Losses at the gene ends were 5 bases for V and 0 bases for J; bases not matched to a gene: 3. The CDR3 runs to 15 residues. Germline CDR1 is SGHTA and CDR2 is FQGNSA. CDR3 bases: TGTGCCAGCAGCGGAGGGACTAGCTCCTACAATGAGCAGTTCTTC. Translated: CASSGGTSSYNEQFF.

The V call is TRBV7-2, the J call TRBJ2-3; 8 bases map to TRBD1. This CDR3 comprises 18 residues. Germline lookup yields CDR1 SGHTA and CDR2 FQGNSA. Trimming removed 1 base from V and 6 bases from J; junction bases left unmatched: 15. CDR3 DNA sequence: TGTGCCAGCAGCTTAGTGTTTGGAGGACAGGGATGGGAGGATACGCAGTATTTT. Its translation is CASSLVFGGQGWEDTQYF.

The rearrangement uses TRBV29-1 and TRBJ1-1; no clear D gene. Germline CDR1 SQVTM, CDR2 ANQGSEA. The CDR3 runs 12 residues. Trimming stripped 7 bases from V and 1 base from J, with 10 bases between. The CDR3: CSGGRRNTEAFF. The CDR3 DNA reads TGCAGCGGTGGGCGTCGGAACACTGAAGCTTTCTTT.

This chain connects TRBV11-3 to TRBJ2-3, with D perhaps TRBD2 (5 bases). V was trimmed by 0 bases and J by 0 bases, leaving 7 bases between them. The CDR3 contains 15 residues. Germline V gives CDR1 SGHNT, CDR2 YENEEA. CDR3 sequence: CASSLDRTSTDTQYF. The CDR3 coding sequence is TGTGCCAGCAGCTTAGACCGGACTAGCACAGATACGCAGTATTTT. The variable domain in full, completed from reference TRBV11-3 and TRBJ2-3, reads EAGVVQSPRYKIIEKKQPVAFWCNPISGHNTLYWYLQNLGQGPELLIRYENEEAVDDSQLPKDRFSAERLKGVDSTLKIQPAELGDSAVYLCASSLDRTSTDTQYFGPGTRLTVL.

This clone was counted only a few times. The V and J genes are TRBV7-9 and TRBJ1-6; TRBD1 might be the D (5 bases). CDR3 length: 14 residues. V was trimmed by 6 bases and J by 8 bases, leaving 14 bases between them. CDR1 is SEHNR and CDR2 is FQNEAQ in the germline V gene (reference sequence). The CDR3 coding sequence is TGTGCCAGCAGACCCGGGGCCTGGGATTCACCCCTCCACTTT. Amino acids: CASRPGAWDSPLHF.